Listed here are 8 T cell receptor beta chains from one sample, sequenced in a study of T cells in Graves' hyperthyroidism and ophthalmopathy (dated by TCRdb to the late 2010s). The method was multiplex PCR. For sequencing, an Illumina HiSeq 2000 was employed. Amplification of TCR beta CDR3 regions was carried out from RNA transcripts. The TCR CDR3 was subjected to a first round of RT-PCR using the HTBI primer set and the Qiagen OneStep RT-PCR kit. Using fastp at Q25 and MiXCR, TCRdb reprocessed the public reads and kept productive beta chains. Each entry is one CDR3 protein sequence, shown with its most common DNA and genes. The sample contains hundreds of thousands of distinct CDR3 sequences, about 14% of them found a single time. The top ten clonotypes cover 9.5% to 15% of the sample. The sequencing sample was made of blood. The origin of the receptors is a woman in her fifties or sixties with Graves' ophthalmopathy.

This clonotype was seen at least ten times. The rearrangement links TRBV5-1 to TRBJ2-7; perhaps TRBD1 as D (5 bases). V shed 3 bases and J shed 1 base, with 14 bases lying between them. CDR1 and CDR2 (germline): SGHRS, YFSETQ. The CDR3 has 15 residues. This chain's CDR3 is CASSSRDRVSYEQYF. The CDR3 DNA is TGCGCCAGCAGCTCGCGCGACAGAGTTTCCTACGAGCAGTACTTC.

The table lists this clonotype with many counts. This rearrangement joins TRBV7-8 to TRBJ2-1; TRBD2 matches at 7 bases. Trimming took 5 bases from V and 2 from J; bases not matched to a gene: 12. The CDR3 loop spans 17 amino acids. The germline V gene encodes CDR1 SGHVS and CDR2 FQNEAQ. The CDR3 DNA reads as TGTGCCAGCAGCCTAAGGCCGCCGCGGGAGACCTACAATGAGCAGTTCTTC. Residues: CASSLRPPRETYNEQFF.

The chain joins TRBV18 to TRBJ2-7; 11 nucleotides agree with TRBD1. The CDR3 is 15 residues long. CDR1 and CDR2 (germline): KGHSH, LQKENI. J lost 3 bases, V lost 2 bases, and 3 bases had no gene match. CDR3 protein: CASSPAGQGVYEQYF. The CDR3 DNA is TGTGCCAGCTCACCAGCGGGACAGGGGGTCTACGAGCAGTACTTC.

The V gene is TRBV3-1, the J gene TRBJ2-1; 9 positions agree with TRBD2. The V gene end was trimmed by 3 bases and the J gene end by 7 bases; junction bases not matched to a gene: 4. The CDR3 is 14 amino acids. Germline CDR1 is LGHDT and CDR2 is YNNKEL (reference sequence). In DNA form, the CDR3 reads TGTGCCAGCAGCCATAGCGGGAGTGGAAATGAGCAGTTCTTC. It yields the protein CASSHSGSGNEQFF.

This clonotype was observed at least ten times. The gene calls are TRBV18 and TRBJ2-1; D not resolved. Germline CDR1 reads KGHSH; CDR2 reads LQKENI. The CDR3 has 15 amino acids. The V and J ends lost 6 bases and 8 bases respectively, with 20 bases between them. The CDR3 sequence is CASSRARQTADEQFF. The CDR3 nucleotides are TGTGCCAGCTCCCGGGCGCGGCAGACCGCCGATGAGCAGTTCTTC. The entire variable domain, with the rest obtained from reference TRBV18 and TRBJ2-1, is as follows: NAGVMQNPRHLVRRRGQEARLRCSPMKGHSHVYWYRQLPEEGLKFMVYLQKENIIDESGMPKERFSAEFPKEGPSILRIQQVVRGDSAAYFCASSRARQTADEQFFGPGTRLTVL.

This clonotype has ten or more counts. CDR3 amino acids: CSARVGTGAYNEQFF. CDR3 nucleotides: TGCAGTGCTAGAGTGGGGACAGGCGCCTACAATGAGCAGTTCTTC. The V gene is TRBV20-1, the J gene TRBJ2-1, with TRBD1 identical over 8 bases. This CDR3 comprises 15 residues. CDR1 is DFQATT and CDR2 is SNEGSKA in the germline V gene (reference sequence). With 1 base clipped from V and 2 bases from J, the junction kept 4 bases outside the gene matches.

This clonotype was seen only a few times. The chain joins TRBV18 to TRBJ2-1; D is ambiguous. V lost 0 bases to trimming and J lost 15 bases, with 15 bases between them. The CDR3 extends over 13 amino acids. Germline values: CDR1 KGHSH, CDR2 LQKENI. CDR3: CASSPPAQLWWFF. The DNA for the CDR3 is TGTGCCAGCTCACCACCGGCCCAACTGTGGTGGTTCTTC. The variable domain in full, completed from reference TRBV18 and TRBJ2-1, reads NAGVMQNPRHLVRRRGQEARLRCSPMKGHSHVYWYRQLPEEGLKFMVYLQKENIIDESGMPKERFSAEFPKEGPSILRIQQVVRGDSAAYFCASSPPAQLWWFFGPGTRLTVL.

This clonotype was seen repeatedly, ten times or more. The CDR3 DNA reads as TGCAGTGCTTCCCGGGACAACTACGAGCAGTACTTC. It encodes CSASRDNYEQYF. This chain uses TRBV20-1 with TRBJ2-7; perhaps TRBD1 as D (6 bases). V shed 5 bases and J shed 3 bases, with 11 bases lying between them. The CDR3 length is 12 residues. CDR1 and CDR2 (germline): DFQATT, SNEGSKA (reference sequence).